A single sample gave rise to the 7 T cell receptor beta chains below, sequenced in a study of response to subunit inactivated influenza vaccine. Each CDR3 protein is one row after TCRdb ran MiXCR on the RT-PCR reads. The sample lists 650,000 to 700,000 distinct CDR3 sequences, around a sixth seen once, with around 10% in the top ten. This specimen was PBMCs from blood, taken 11 to 12 days after vaccination. Source of these receptors: a man in his fifties who received an inactivated influenza vaccine.

This clonotype was observed a handful of times. The J gene is TRBJ1-2, the V gene TRBV5-4; a weak D match, TRBD1 (6 bases). Trimming took off 4 bases at V and 5 bases at J, with 12 bases between the two ends. This CDR3 contains 13 residues. Germline V gene lookup returns CDR1 SGHNT and CDR2 YYREEE (reference sequence). CDR3 DNA sequence: TGTGCCAGCAGCCCGCAGGGGTTGTATGGCTACACCTTC. Translating it yields CASSPQGLYGYTF. Variable domain in full (rest from reference TRBV5-4 and TRBJ1-2): ETGVTQSPTHLIKTRGQQVTLRCSSQSGHNTVSWYQQALGQGPQFIFQYYREEENGRGNFPPRFSGLQFPNYSSELNVNALELDDSALYLCASSPQGLYGYTFGSGTRLTVV.

A few counts support this clonotype. V is TRBV11-2 and J is TRBJ2-7; TRBD2 agrees at 8 bases. This CDR3 has 18 amino acids. The germline V gene has CDR1 SGHAT and CDR2 FQNNGV. The V segment lost 2 bases and the J segment 4 bases; nucleotides outside the gene matches: 16. The CDR3 sequence is CASSLMGRGVGTVYEQYF. Written as DNA, the CDR3 is TGTGCCAGCAGCTTAATGGGGCGGGGGGTCGGAACTGTATACGAGCAGTACTTC.

The rearrangement joins TRBV7-2 to TRBJ1-4; D is perhaps TRBD1 (6 bases). Trimming removed 4 bases from V and 4 bases from J, with 10 bases in between. CDR1 SGHTA and CDR2 FQGNSA come from the germline V gene. The CDR3 has 14 residues. CDR3 region: CASSWGHGNEKLFF. CDR3 in DNA: TGTGCCAGCAGCTGGGGACACGGTAATGAAAAACTGTTTTTT. Combining the CDR3 with reference TRBV7-2 and TRBJ1-4 gives the whole variable domain GAGVSQSPSNKVTEKGKDVELRCDPISGHTALYWYRQSLGQGLEFLIYFQGNSAPDKSGLPSDRFSAERTGGSVSTLTIQRTQQEDSAVYLCASSWGHGNEKLFFGSGTQLSVL.

This clonotype was found a few times. V is TRBV5-5 and J is TRBJ1-1, with unresolved D. CDR1 and CDR2 (germline): SGHKS, YYEKEE (reference sequence). With 0 bases removed from V and 0 bases from J, the gap between germline ends came to 9 bases. This CDR3 has 15 amino acids. As DNA, the CDR3 is TGTGCCAGCAGCTTGGTTCAGCCCATGAACACTGAAGCTTTCTTT. It encodes CASSLVQPMNTEAFF.

This clonotype appeared a few times. The J gene is TRBJ2-3, the V gene TRBV4-3; D is unresolved. The CDR3 is 15 amino acids. The germline V and J ends were trimmed by 1 base and 7 bases, with 15 bases remaining between them. Germline CDR1 and CDR2: LGHNA and YSLEER. The CDR3 is CASSQVRWASYTQYF. The DNA for the CDR3 is TGCGCCAGCAGCCAAGTCCGCTGGGCTTCATATACGCAGTATTTT.

This clonotype came up a few times. CDR3 amino acids: CASSQDGYPTDTQYF. The CDR3, as DNA: TGCGCCAGCAGCCAAGACGGCTACCCCACAGATACGCAGTATTTT. This chain joins TRBV4-3 and TRBJ2-3; no clear D gene. CDR3 length: 15 residues. V lost 0 bases to trimming and J lost 2 bases, with 9 bases between them. The germline V gene encodes CDR1 LGHNA and CDR2 YSLEER.

There are a few counts of this clonotype. The chain links TRBV10-2 to TRBJ2-3, with a possible D match to TRBD2 (6 bases). The CDR3 is 13 residues long. The V and J ends lost 6 bases and 5 bases respectively, with 12 bases between them. Germline CDR1 reads WSHSY; CDR2 reads SAAADI. CDR3 nucleotides: TGCGCCAGCAGGGTCGGGGGAGTAGATACGCAGTATTTT. As protein: CASRVGGVDTQYF.